This TCR beta chain emerged from a study of blood T cell repertoires in COVID-19. This CDR3 is built from 14 residues. The V end lost 1 base, the J end lost 7 bases, and 11 bases lay between the germline ends. CDR1 SEHNR and CDR2 FQNEAQ come from the germline V gene (reference sequence). Using immunoSEQ multiplex PCR, the repertoire was profiled, and TCRdb retains in-frame clones only, with some absent. Among 350,000 to 400,000 clones listed, 80% to 95% were seen once. This receptor was obtained from a woman aged 40 to 49 who had been exposed to COVID-19. The rearrangement uses TRBV7-9 and TRBJ2-4, with D possibly being TRBD1 (6 bases). Sequences were obtained from PBMCs or T cells enriched from blood (not recorded which). CDR3 sequence (DNA): TGTGCCAGCAGCTTAGGATCAGGGGTGAACATTCAGTACTTC. Translating gives CASSLGSGVNIQYF.